The rows below give T cell receptor beta chains drawn from one sample of a study of T-cell memory formation after mild COVID-19. TCRdb re-called the 5' RACE reads through MiXCR, storing one row per CDR3 protein. The sample includes approximately 400,000 distinct CDR3 sequences, around 17% of them seen just once. Input material: PBMCs or a T cell subset sorted from them (not recorded which). These receptors originate from a young man who had mild COVID-19 (a few samples of this study predate the infection). Cell type and time point are not known. Each CDR3 is given with its conserved first and last residue. Each record gives: J gene, D gene, V gene, clone size, CDR3 protein, CDR3 DNA. D genes are given only for firm matches. Rows give clone size only sometimes, using once, few, many, or a class for an expanded clone.

j_call: TRBJ2-7
d_call: TRBD2
v_call: TRBV12-3/TRBV12-4
clone_size: many
cdr3_aa: CASSPSRGGTVEQYF
cdr3_nt: TGTGCCAGCAGTCCCTCTCGGGGGGGAACGGTCGAGCAGTACTTC

j_call: TRBJ1-5
d_call: -
v_call: TRBV4-2
clone_size: many
cdr3_aa: CASSQDWRGNQPQHF
cdr3_nt: TGTGCCAGCAGCCAAGATTGGAGGGGCAATCAGCCCCAGCATTTT

j_call: TRBJ1-2
d_call: TRBD1
v_call: TRBV6-4
clone_size: -
cdr3_aa: CASSDSGGADGYTF
cdr3_nt: TGTGCCAGCAGTGACTCAGGGGGCGCAGATGGCTACACCTTC

j_call: TRBJ2-4
d_call: -
v_call: TRBV6-1
clone_size: -
cdr3_aa: CASSSQRNIQYF
cdr3_nt: TGTGCCAGCAGTTCACAGCGAAACATTCAGTACTTC

j_call: TRBJ2-3
d_call: TRBD2
v_call: TRBV24-1
clone_size: -
cdr3_aa: CATSDPPSGGPADTQYF
cdr3_nt: TGTGCCACCAGTGATCCGCCTAGCGGGGGGCCGGCAGATACGCAGTATTTT

j_call: TRBJ1-6
d_call: -
v_call: TRBV5-1
clone_size: many
cdr3_aa: CASSFSLGNSPLHF
cdr3_nt: TGCGCCAGCAGCTTCAGTTTAGGGAATTCACCCCTCCACTTT

j_call: TRBJ2-3
d_call: TRBD2
v_call: TRBV11-2
clone_size: many
cdr3_aa: CASSSLGGAGDTQYF
cdr3_nt: TGTGCCAGCAGCTCTCTCGGGGGGGCCGGAGATACGCAGTATTTT

j_call: TRBJ2-5
d_call: TRBD2
v_call: TRBV3-1
clone_size: few
cdr3_aa: CASSLAGAGIETQYF
cdr3_nt: TGTGCCAGCAGCCTAGCGGGGGCTGGGATAGAGACCCAGTACTTC

j_call: TRBJ2-3
d_call: -
v_call: TRBV6-5
clone_size: few
cdr3_aa: CATRGFRGATDTQYF
cdr3_nt: TGTGCCACCAGAGGGTTCCGGGGGGCAACAGATACGCAGTATTTT

j_call: TRBJ2-4
d_call: -
v_call: TRBV9
clone_size: -
cdr3_aa: CASSGTGFDIQYF
cdr3_nt: TGTGCCAGCAGCGGCACAGGGTTCGACATTCAGTACTTC

j_call: TRBJ1-5
d_call: -
v_call: TRBV7-2
clone_size: few
cdr3_aa: CASSLVTLNQPQHF
cdr3_nt: TGTGCCAGCAGCTTAGTTACACTGAATCAGCCCCAGCATTTT

j_call: TRBJ2-1
d_call: -
v_call: TRBV5-5
clone_size: -
cdr3_aa: CASSLSGTGNNEQFF
cdr3_nt: TGTGCCAGCAGCTTGAGTGGGACGGGCAACAATGAGCAGTTCTTC

j_call: TRBJ2-3
d_call: -
v_call: TRBV6-2/TRBV6-3
clone_size: -
cdr3_aa: CASSETRGQTTDTQYF
cdr3_nt: TGTGCCAGCAGTGAGACGCGGGGACAGACTACAGATACGCAGTATTTT

j_call: TRBJ2-3
d_call: TRBD2
v_call: TRBV6-2/TRBV6-3
clone_size: -
cdr3_aa: CASSYPPPRGTTDTQYF
cdr3_nt: TGTGCCAGCAGCTACCCTCCTCCGCGGGGGACCACAGATACGCAGTATTTT

j_call: TRBJ1-2
d_call: -
v_call: TRBV25-1
clone_size: few
cdr3_aa: CASSDWFGADYGYTF
cdr3_nt: TGTGCCAGCAGTGACTGGTTTGGGGCTGACTATGGCTACACCTTC

j_call: TRBJ2-5
d_call: TRBD2
v_call: TRBV3-1
clone_size: -
cdr3_aa: CASSQWAGGLQETQYF
cdr3_nt: TGTGCCAGCAGCCAGTGGGCGGGGGGCCTCCAAGAGACCCAGTACTTC

j_call: TRBJ1-2
d_call: -
v_call: TRBV3-1
clone_size: few
cdr3_aa: CASSQDLGFGYTF
cdr3_nt: TGTGCCAGCAGCCAAGATTTGGGGTTTGGCTACACCTTC

j_call: TRBJ2-4
d_call: TRBD2
v_call: TRBV25-1
clone_size: -
cdr3_aa: CASSLPAGGSLAKNIQYF
cdr3_nt: TGTGCCAGCAGCCTACCAGCGGGGGGATCACTAGCCAAAAACATTCAGTACTTC

j_call: TRBJ1-6
d_call: -
v_call: TRBV12-3/TRBV12-4
clone_size: -
cdr3_aa: CASSWGETLHF
cdr3_nt: TGTGCCAGCAGTTGGGGGGAAACCCTCCACTTT

j_call: TRBJ2-7
d_call: -
v_call: TRBV5-1
clone_size: many
cdr3_aa: CASSLGYYEQYF
cdr3_nt: TGCGCCAGCAGCTTGGGGTACTACGAGCAGTACTTC

j_call: TRBJ1-1
d_call: -
v_call: TRBV6-2/TRBV6-3
clone_size: -
cdr3_aa: CASSAQNTEAFF
cdr3_nt: TGTGCCAGCAGTGCTCAGAACACTGAAGCTTTCTTT

j_call: TRBJ2-4
d_call: -
v_call: TRBV5-6
clone_size: -
cdr3_aa: CASSLPGGTKNIQYF
cdr3_nt: TGTGCCAGCAGCTTGCCCGGGGGAACCAAAAACATTCAGTACTTC

j_call: TRBJ2-3
d_call: -
v_call: TRBV5-5
clone_size: -
cdr3_aa: CASSPPAASTDTQYF
cdr3_nt: TGTGCCAGCAGCCCGCCGGCAGCTAGCACAGATACGCAGTATTTT

j_call: TRBJ2-1
d_call: -
v_call: TRBV7-9
clone_size: -
cdr3_aa: CASSSSLAGRGEANEQFF
cdr3_nt: TGTGCCAGCAGCTCCTCCTTGGCGGGCAGGGGCGAGGCTAATGAGCAGTTCTTC

j_call: TRBJ1-5
d_call: -
v_call: TRBV6-1
clone_size: -
cdr3_aa: CASSEESLVFSNQPQHF
cdr3_nt: TGTGCCAGCAGTGAAGAATCATTGGTTTTTAGCAATCAGCCCCAGCATTTT

j_call: TRBJ1-3
d_call: -
v_call: TRBV5-1
clone_size: few
cdr3_aa: CASSLGVRNTIYF
cdr3_nt: TGCGCCAGCAGCTTGGGGGTACGAAACACCATATATTTT

j_call: TRBJ2-3
d_call: -
v_call: TRBV20-1
clone_size: -
cdr3_aa: CSAMTVGGLDTQYF
cdr3_nt: TGCAGTGCTATGACCGTGGGGGGGCTAGATACGCAGTATTTT